This T cell receptor beta chain comes out of a study of T cell responses to AZD1222 COVID-19 vaccine. Germline lookup yields CDR1 MNHEY and CDR2 SVGAGI. The CDR3 runs to 15 residues. Trimming removed 4 bases from V and 4 bases from J, with 16 bases in between. Produced via immunoSEQ multiplex PCR; TCRdb's table is partial and in-frame only. The data contain 100,000 to 150,000 clones, over 70% of them singletons. Specimen: peripheral blood, collected on day 0 of AZD1222 vaccination. The sequence was collected from an adult in good health. The rearrangement joins TRBV6-5 to TRBJ1-1; D is possibly TRBD1 (5 bases). The CDR3 nucleotides read TGTGCCAGCAGTTTTTTAGGAGGGAGGGGCACTGAAGCTTTCTTT. It is translated as CASSFLGGRGTEAFF.